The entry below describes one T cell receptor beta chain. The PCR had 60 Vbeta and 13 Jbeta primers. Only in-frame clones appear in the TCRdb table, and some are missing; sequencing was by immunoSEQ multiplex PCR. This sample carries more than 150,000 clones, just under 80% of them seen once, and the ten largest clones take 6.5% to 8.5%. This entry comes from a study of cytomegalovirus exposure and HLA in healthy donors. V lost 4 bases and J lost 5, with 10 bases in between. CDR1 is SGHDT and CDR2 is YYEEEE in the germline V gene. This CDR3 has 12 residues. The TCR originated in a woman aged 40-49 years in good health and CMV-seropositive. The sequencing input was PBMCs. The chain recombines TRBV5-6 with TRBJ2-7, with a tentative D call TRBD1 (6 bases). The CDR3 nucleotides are TGTGCCAGCAGCAAGAGACAGGACGAGCAGTACTTC. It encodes CASSKRQDEQYF.